The sequence of this TCR beta chain was determined in a study of radiotherapy plus CTLA-4 blockade in lung cancer. From germline, CDR1 is MNHNY and CDR2 SVGAGI (reference sequence). The ends were cut back, 6 bases at V and 2 bases at J, with 17 bases in the middle. This CDR3 has 15 amino acids. Some clones are missing from TCRdb's copy, which holds only in-frame ones; the method was immunoSEQ multiplex PCR. The sample has about 64,000 clones; about 72% are singletons. The gene calls are TRBV6-6 and TRBJ2-7, with a weak D call TRBD1 (7 bases). The input for sequencing was peripheral blood, taken from a patient treated with radiotherapy plus ipilimumab. This receptor was obtained from a human donor with non-small cell lung cancer whose response to radiotherapy plus ipilimumab could not be evaluated. In DNA, the CDR3 is TGTGCCAGCAGGAGTCGCGGGACAGCTACCTACGAGCAGTACTTC. Encoded protein: CASRSRGTATYEQYF.